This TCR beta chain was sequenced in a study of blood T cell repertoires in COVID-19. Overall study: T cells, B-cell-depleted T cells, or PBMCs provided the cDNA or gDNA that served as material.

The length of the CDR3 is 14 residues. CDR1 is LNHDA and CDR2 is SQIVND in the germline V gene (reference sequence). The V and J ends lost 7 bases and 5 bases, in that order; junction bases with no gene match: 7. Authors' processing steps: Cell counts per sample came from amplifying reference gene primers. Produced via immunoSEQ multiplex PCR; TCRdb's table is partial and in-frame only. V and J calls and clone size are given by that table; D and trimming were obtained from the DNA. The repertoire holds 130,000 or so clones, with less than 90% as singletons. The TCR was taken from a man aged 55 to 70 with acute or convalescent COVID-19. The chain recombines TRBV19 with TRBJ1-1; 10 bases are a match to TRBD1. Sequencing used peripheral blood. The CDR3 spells CASTWTGGKTEAFF. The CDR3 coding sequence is TGTGCCAGTACCTGGACAGGGGGAAAAACTGAAGCTTTCTTT.